The clone carrying this T cell receptor beta chain was found many times. No antigen is known for it. Using RNA transcripts as the source, TCR beta CDR3 regions were amplified. A first-round RT-PCR of the TCR CDR3 used the HTBI primer set. TCRdb fed the multiplex PCR reads into MiXCR, producing one record per CDR3 protein. This repertoire shows approximately 380,000 distinct CDR3 sequences, roughly an eighth found once; its top ten account for 25% to 30%. The CDR3 extends over 13 amino acids. In germline, CDR1 is DFQATT, CDR2 SNEGSKA (reference sequence). Germline trimming cut 3 bases from V and 5 bases from J; bases unmatched to any gene: 3. The sample belongs to a study of T cells in Graves' hyperthyroidism and ophthalmopathy. Points from the study as a whole: The model forecast ophthalmopathy, anticipating it by a median roughly 6 months before onset.

Exclusion of a patient resulted from uncontrolled infection, other autoimmune disease, pregnancy or lactation. The TCR originated in a man between 45 and 60 years old with Graves' ophthalmopathy. The chain joins TRBV20-1 to TRBJ2-3, with 9 bases that match TRBD2. Material for sequencing was blood. The CDR3 spells CSASRLAEDTQYF. The CDR3 DNA is TGCAGTGCTAGTCGACTAGCGGAAGATACGCAGTATTTT.